The TCR beta chain under discussion was sequenced for a study of CD8+ T cells in alopecia areata. Germline assignment: CDR1 MNHNS and CDR2 SASEGT. The CDR3 sequence is 15 residues long. V was clipped by 2 bases and J by 2 bases; unmatched bases: 0. Comment on this clone: The antigen is undetermined. Distinct nucleotide sequences in the sample also encode this CDR3.

General study findings and limits: In scalp samples, resident alphabeta T cells of normal skin are also sequenced. Lesional scalp, notably in alopecia totalis/universalis, had clonality above that of normal scalp.

RNA was extracted and reverse transcribed into cDNA as the sequencing template. Produced via immunoSEQ multiplex PCR; TCRdb's table is partial and in-frame only. The table lists some 31,000 clones, 65% to 80% of them singletons. From alopecia areata patients, lesional scalp punch biopsies and peripheral blood were collected. Cell sorting was applied to PBMCs, and CD4+ and CD8+ T cells were collected. This sequence was found in a human donor with alopecia areata. The chain joins TRBV6-1 to TRBJ2-5, with TRBD2 matching 12 bases. The specimen was NKG2D-low CD8+ T cells sorted from blood. The CDR3 nucleotides are TGTGCCAGCAGTGAACTAGCGGGGGGGCAAGAGACCCAGTACTTC. Residues: CASSELAGGQETQYF.